This is a list of T cell receptor beta chains from one sample in a study of shared clonotypes between healthy human individuals. Sequenced by immunoSEQ multiplex PCR; TCRdb stores in-frame clones only, minus some. The table includes about 980,000 clones, about 80% detected once. Sequenced sample: memory CD4+ T cells sorted from blood. The receptors derive from a man younger than 35 in good health. Both conserved end residues are part of each CDR3. D genes are given only for firm matches. Some rows mark clone size as missing; the rest say once, few, many or name a class of expanded clone.

TGTGCCAGCAGTTTAGGGGGGACAGGGAGAGAAAAACTGTTTTTT,CASSLGGTGREKLFF,TRBV28,.,TRBJ1-4,TRBD1
TGCGCCAGCAGTATGAGGTACGATGAGCAGTTCTTC,CASSMRYDEQFF,TRBV5-1,.,TRBJ2-1,.
TGCGCCAGCAGCCAAGAGAACTTCTTCCGCTTC,CASSQENFFRF,TRBV4-1,few,TRBJ2-7,.
TGTGCCAGCAGCCGCCCCGGGACACTATACTATGGCTACACCTTC,CASSRPGTLYYGYTF,TRBV28,.,TRBJ1-2,.
TGCGCCAGCAGCCATGCCGAAGTTGTGGCCGAAAGACCCCTCCACTTT,CASSHAEVVAERPLHF,TRBV4-3,many,TRBJ1-6,.
TGTGCCAGCAGCCAAGATAGGGGAGGCCTGAACACCGGGGAGCTGTTTTTT,CASSQDRGGLNTGELFF,TRBV4-2,.,TRBJ2-2,.
TGTGCCAGCAGCGGACAGGGGTGGCGAGAGACCCAGTACTTC,CASSGQGWRETQYF,TRBV11-2,.,TRBJ2-5,TRBD1
TGTGCCAGTTCTGATTCTAGGCTAGCGGGAGTCAATGAGCAGTTCTTC,CASSDSRLAGVNEQFF,TRBV6-6,.,TRBJ2-1,TRBD2
TGTGCCGCGCGTGGGTTTTCGAGGGAAAGCTCCTACGAGCAGTACTTC,CAARGFSRESSYEQYF,TRBV6-9,.,TRBJ2-7,.
TGCGCCAGCAGCCAAGAGGAGGCAGGGCTAAACTATGGCTACACCTTC,CASSQEEAGLNYGYTF,TRBV4-3,many,TRBJ1-2,.
TGCGCCAGCAGCTTGGCCGTCGGGGGGCCATACAATGAGCAGTTCTTC,CASSLAVGGPYNEQFF,TRBV5-1,.,TRBJ2-1,.
TGTGCCAGCAGCCTATTAGGGGCCTTGAGCACTGAAGCTTTCTTT,CASSLLGALSTEAFF,TRBV14,few,TRBJ1-1,.
TGTGCCAGCAGTCCCCCCGGACAGGGGCCGAAGCAGTACTTC,CASSPPGQGPKQYF,TRBV28,.,TRBJ2-7,TRBD1
TGTGCCAGCAGCTTACGCCTCTATAGCAATCAGCCCCAGCATTTT,CASSLRLYSNQPQHF,TRBV7-3,.,TRBJ1-5,.
TGTGCCAGCAGCTTAATGGGATCGGGAAACACCATATATTTT,CASSLMGSGNTIYF,TRBV11-2,once,TRBJ1-3,.
TGTGCCAGCAGCTTAACCGGGGTTTTAGTCCATTCCTCTGGGGCCAACGTCCTGACTTTC,CASSLTGVLVHSSGANVLTF,TRBV7-3,.,TRBJ2-6,.
TGTGCCAGCAGTAAGCAAGGAAACACCATATATTTT,CASSKQGNTIYF,TRBV2,.,TRBJ1-3,.
TGTGCCAGCAGGTCAGGGGCCGCCGTCCAATATGAGCAGTTCTTC,CASRSGAAVQYEQFF,TRBV6-5,.,TRBJ2-1,.
TGTGCCGGCACAGACAGTGGCCTGAACACTGAAGCTTTCTTT,CAGTDSGLNTEAFF,TRBV6-6,few,TRBJ1-1,.
TGTGCCAGCAGTGATCGCTACCCGACAGGGTATAGCAATCAGCCCCAGCATTTT,CASSDRYPTGYSNQPQHF,TRBV6-1,.,TRBJ1-5,TRBD1
TGTGCCAGCAGTATGAGGCCGTCAGGGGCCAAAAACATTCAGTACTTC,CASSMRPSGAKNIQYF,TRBV2,.,TRBJ2-4,.
TGTGCCATCGAACAACCTAGACAGGGGGGTTATCAAGAGACCCAGTACTTC,CAIEQPRQGGYQETQYF,TRBV7-9,.,TRBJ2-5,TRBD1
TGTGCCAGCACCATTAGCGGGAAAGAGACCCAGTACTTC,CASTISGKETQYF,TRBV6-6,.,TRBJ2-5,TRBD2
TGTGCCAGCAGCGTAGGGCGACTAGCCTACAATGAGCAGTTCTTC,CASSVGRLAYNEQFF,TRBV9,.,TRBJ2-1,.
TGTGCCAGCAGCGACAGGGGTCAAGGCTATGGCTACACCTTC,CASSDRGQGYGYTF,TRBV6-6,.,TRBJ1-2,TRBD1
TGCGCCAGCAGCTTTACTAGCGGGGGGGCGGTTGAGCAGCTCTTC,CASSFTSGGAVEQLF,TRBV5-1,.,TRBJ2-1,TRBD2
TGTGCCTGCCACCACACCAAAAGTCAGGGCTACACCTTC,CACHHTKSQGYTF,TRBV30,.,TRBJ1-2,.
TGTGCCACCAGCAGAGTTGCAACAGGCCCTACCGGGGAGCTGTTTTTT,CATSRVATGPTGELFF,TRBV15,.,TRBJ2-2,.
TGTGCCATCAGGGGGGATGTCGGTCAGCCCCAGCATTTT,CAIRGDVGQPQHF,TRBV10-3,.,TRBJ1-5,.
TGTGCCTGGAAGGGTTGGGGAAACACCGGGGAGCTGTTTTTT,CAWKGWGNTGELFF,TRBV30,.,TRBJ2-2,.
TGTGCCAGCAGCACTCGACAGGAAACGAACACCGGGGAGCTGTTTTTT,CASSTRQETNTGELFF,TRBV5-8,.,TRBJ2-2,.
TGCGCCAGCAGCTTGGGTGGGACTAGCGGGGATAACGAGCAGTACTTC,CASSLGGTSGDNEQYF,TRBV5-1,.,TRBJ2-7,TRBD2
TGTGCCAGCAGAGTTAGCGGAGCCCCCACAGATACGCAGTATTTT,CASRVSGAPTDTQYF,TRBV6-1,.,TRBJ2-3,.
TGTGCCAGCACCAAGACTAGCTCCTACGAGCAGTACTTC,CASTKTSSYEQYF,TRBV7-2,.,TRBJ2-7,.
TGTGCCAGCCATTTTGGCAAGAACACTGAAGCTTTCTTT,CASHFGKNTEAFF,TRBV6-6,.,TRBJ1-1,.
TGTGCCAGCAGTCTCCGGTTGGACAGGGGAGCCCCGAATGAAAAACTGTTTTTT,CASSLRLDRGAPNEKLFF,TRBV27,.,TRBJ1-4,TRBD1
TGTGCCAGCAGCTTAGACGACTGGGGAAATGAGCAGTTCTTC,CASSLDDWGNEQFF,TRBV7-2,.,TRBJ2-1,.
TGTGCCAGTAGTACGACCCGGGACACCCCCAAGCATTTT,CASSTTRDTPKHF,TRBV19,.,TRBJ1-5,.
TGTGCCAGCAGTTACACAGAGAATTCACCCCTCCACTTT,CASSYTENSPLHF,TRBV6-5,few,TRBJ1-6,.
TGTGCTAGTGGACTCCTGGGAGTTCGCACAGATACGCAGTATTTT,CASGLLGVRTDTQYF,TRBV12-5,.,TRBJ2-3,.
TGTGCCAGCAGCTTAGGCGGGGGATGGTGGGACAGGGAGGAGAACTATGGCTACACCTTC,CASSLGGGWWDREENYGYTF,TRBV13,few,TRBJ1-2,TRBD1
TGTGCCAGCAGTAGCCTTTCCGTTAGGGGGGATACGCAGTATTTT,CASSSLSVRGDTQYF,TRBV6-5,.,TRBJ2-3,.
TGCGCCAGCAGTGCCCCCGCGGGACAGGGGAGAGGAGACGGTGGCTACACCTTC,CASSAPAGQGRGDGGYTF,TRBV10-2,many,TRBJ1-2,TRBD1
TGCGCCAGCAGCTATCAAACAGGGTTGGCTAATGAAAAACTGTTTTTT,CASSYQTGLANEKLFF,TRBV5-1,.,TRBJ1-4,.
TGTGCCAGCAGCACCCTGGCAGGAGCCACCTACGAGCAGTACTTC,CASSTLAGATYEQYF,TRBV5-6,.,TRBJ2-7,.
TGTGCCAGCAGCGTAAGTGGTAGCGGGTCCTACAATGAGCAGTTCTTC,CASSVSGSGSYNEQFF,TRBV9,.,TRBJ2-1,TRBD2
TGTGCCAGCAGCTTGGCCACGGGTAACGCCTACTACAATGAGCAGTTCTTC,CASSLATGNAYYNEQFF,TRBV5-5,.,TRBJ2-1,.
TGTGCCAGCAGCTTAGGATTAGCGGTTAGTAAAGAGACCCAGTACTTC,CASSLGLAVSKETQYF,TRBV7-9,.,TRBJ2-5,.
TGTGCCAGCAAGGTTGACACTGAAGCTTTCTTT,CASKVDTEAFF,TRBV28,.,TRBJ1-1,.
TGCAGTGCTAGTCTAGAGACCCAGTACTTC,CSASLETQYF,TRBV20-1,once,TRBJ2-5,.
TGCGCCAGCAGCTTGGAAGGTGGAAACACCATATATTTT,CASSLEGGNTIYF,TRBV5-1,.,TRBJ1-3,.
TGTGCCAGCAGCCCACGAGCGGGGGGGATCGGTGAGCAGTTCTTC,CASSPRAGGIGEQFF,TRBV7-9,once,TRBJ2-1,TRBD2
TGTGCCAGTCCGCCCATCAACCCGTACTTC,CASPPINPYF,TRBV19,.,TRBJ2-7,.
TGTGCCAGCAGCTTGCGCTCTGAGCAGTTCTTC,CASSLRSEQFF,TRBV5-6,once,TRBJ2-1,.
TGTGCCAGCAGCGCCTCAGCGGGAGTTCACAATGAGCAGTTCTTC,CASSASAGVHNEQFF,TRBV7-2,.,TRBJ2-1,TRBD2